A selection of T cell receptor beta chains follows, all from one sample in a study of T cell responses to AZD1222 COVID-19 vaccine. Here immunoSEQ multiplex PCR was the method, and the copy in TCRdb shows in-frame clones only, minus some. Of 110,000 to 150,000 clones listed, around 85% are singletons. The sequences come from peripheral blood, collected on day 0 of AZD1222 vaccination. The receptors were sampled from an adult in good health. Both conserved end residues are part of each CDR3. Each record gives: CDR3 length, V gene, J gene, clone size, D gene, CDR3 protein, CDR3 DNA. The D gene is left open where the match is weak. Only part of the rows carry a size: once, few, many, or a class if the clone is expanded.

len: 15; v_gene: TRBV7-2; j_gene: TRBJ1-6; abundance: NA; d_gene: TRBD1; CDR3aa: CASSPGDRGNSPLHF; CDR3nt: TGTGCCAGCAGCCCAGGGGACAGGGGTAATTCACCCCTCCACTTT
len: 15; v_gene: TRBV4-1; j_gene: TRBJ2-7; abundance: NA; d_gene: NA; CDR3aa: CASSPSPGDQYEQYF; CDR3nt: TGCGCCAGCAGCCCCTCCCCAGGGGACCAATACGAGCAGTACTTC
len: 15; v_gene: TRBV3-1/TRBV3-2; j_gene: TRBJ1-2; abundance: NA; d_gene: TRBD1; CDR3aa: CASSPTRTGGYGYTF; CDR3nt: TGTGCCAGCAGCCCTACCCGGACAGGGGGCTATGGCTACACCTTC
len: 12; v_gene: TRBV3-1/TRBV3-2; j_gene: TRBJ2-5; abundance: NA; d_gene: NA; CDR3aa: CASSQVEWAQYF; CDR3nt: TGTGCCAGCAGCCAAGTGGAATGGGCCCAGTACTTC
len: 15; v_gene: TRBV5-1; j_gene: TRBJ2-7; abundance: NA; d_gene: TRBD2; CDR3aa: CASRAGLADTYEQYF; CDR3nt: TGCGCCAGCAGGGCTGGACTAGCGGACACCTACGAGCAGTACTTC
len: 14; v_gene: TRBV10-3; j_gene: TRBJ1-2; abundance: NA; d_gene: NA; CDR3aa: CAINSGGANYGYTF; CDR3nt: TGTGCCATCAATTCGGGGGGCGCTAACTATGGCTACACCTTC
len: 14; v_gene: TRBV2; j_gene: TRBJ2-5; abundance: NA; d_gene: TRBD1; CDR3aa: CASDGTGVGETQYF; CDR3nt: TGTGCCAGCGATGGGACAGGGGTGGGGGAGACCCAGTACTTC
len: 15; v_gene: TRBV4-2; j_gene: TRBJ2-7; abundance: NA; d_gene: TRBD2; CDR3aa: CASSPTGGTGYEQYF; CDR3nt: TGTGCCAGCAGCCCCACGGGGGGTACTGGGTACGAGCAGTACTTC
len: 16; v_gene: TRBV19; j_gene: TRBJ1-5; abundance: NA; d_gene: TRBD1; CDR3aa: CASSILETGANQPQHF; CDR3nt: TGTGCCAGTAGTATTCTTGAGACAGGGGCCAATCAGCCCCAGCATTTT
len: 14; v_gene: TRBV5-1; j_gene: TRBJ2-7; abundance: once; d_gene: TRBD1; CDR3aa: CASSFDRAAPEQYF; CDR3nt: TGCGCCAGCAGCTTCGACAGGGCTGCCCCCGAGCAGTACTTC
len: 18; v_gene: TRBV19; j_gene: TRBJ1-6; abundance: NA; d_gene: TRBD1; CDR3aa: CASTPAAGGRSYNSPLHF; CDR3nt: TGTGCCAGTACCCCCGCGGCAGGGGGTAGGTCCTATAATTCACCCCTCCACTTT
len: 14; v_gene: TRBV4-2; j_gene: TRBJ1-2; abundance: NA; d_gene: TRBD1; CDR3aa: CASSLSPDRSGYTF; CDR3nt: TGTGCCAGCAGCCTCTCACCGGACAGGAGTGGCTACACCTTC
len: 12; v_gene: TRBV5-1; j_gene: TRBJ1-2; abundance: once; d_gene: NA; CDR3aa: CASSGDFYGYTF; CDR3nt: TGCGCCAGCAGCGGAGACTTCTATGGCTACACCTTC
len: 14; v_gene: TRBV21-1; j_gene: TRBJ1-1; abundance: few; d_gene: NA; CDR3aa: CASILSRENTEAFF; CDR3nt: TGTGCCAGCATACTTTCCAGGGAGAACACTGAAGCTTTCTTT
len: 16; v_gene: TRBV7-2; j_gene: TRBJ2-2; abundance: once; d_gene: NA; CDR3aa: CASSSQRVGNTGELFF; CDR3nt: TGTGCCAGCAGCTCACAGCGCGTTGGGAACACCGGGGAGCTGTTTTTT
len: 13; v_gene: TRBV6-5; j_gene: TRBJ1-5; abundance: NA; d_gene: NA; CDR3aa: CASSYMGNQPQHF; CDR3nt: TGTGCCAGCAGTTACATGGGCAATCAGCCCCAGCATTTT
len: 15; v_gene: TRBV6-5; j_gene: TRBJ1-4; abundance: NA; d_gene: NA; CDR3aa: CASSYGGSLDEKLFF; CDR3nt: TGTGCCAGCAGTTATGGGGGGTCCCTTGATGAAAAACTGTTTTTT
len: 13; v_gene: TRBV4-1; j_gene: TRBJ2-7; abundance: NA; d_gene: NA; CDR3aa: CASSPYREGEQYF; CDR3nt: TGCGCCAGCAGCCCTTACAGGGAAGGCGAGCAGTACTTC
len: 14; v_gene: TRBV4-1; j_gene: TRBJ2-1; abundance: NA; d_gene: NA; CDR3aa: CASSQDAAYNEQFF; CDR3nt: TGCGCCAGCAGCCAAGATGCGGCCTACAATGAGCAGTTCTTC
len: 16; v_gene: TRBV19; j_gene: TRBJ2-1; abundance: NA; d_gene: TRBD2; CDR3aa: CASSIEASGAYNEQFF; CDR3nt: TGTGCCAGTAGTATAGAAGCTAGCGGGGCCTACAATGAGCAGTTCTTC
len: 14; v_gene: TRBV30; j_gene: TRBJ2-7; abundance: NA; d_gene: TRBD1; CDR3aa: CAWSTRTGLNEQYF; CDR3nt: TGTGCCTGGAGTACCCGGACAGGTCTCAACGAGCAGTACTTC
len: 14; v_gene: TRBV6-5; j_gene: TRBJ2-1; abundance: NA; d_gene: NA; CDR3aa: CASSPIGTSSEQFF; CDR3nt: TGTGCCAGCAGTCCCATAGGGACCAGCAGTGAGCAGTTCTTC
len: 13; v_gene: TRBV12-3/TRBV12-4; j_gene: TRBJ2-7; abundance: NA; d_gene: NA; CDR3aa: CASSLRTSYEQYF; CDR3nt: TGTGCCAGCAGTTTGAGGACATCCTACGAGCAGTACTTC
len: 11; v_gene: TRBV19; j_gene: TRBJ1-2; abundance: few; d_gene: NA; CDR3aa: CASSNHYGYTF; CDR3nt: TGTGCCAGTAGTAATCACTATGGCTACACCTTC
len: 17; v_gene: TRBV5-1; j_gene: TRBJ2-7; abundance: few; d_gene: TRBD2; CDR3aa: CASSLAGGLAGGLEQYF; CDR3nt: TGCGCCAGCAGCTTGGCGGGGGGACTAGCGGGAGGACTCGAGCAGTACTTC
len: 16; v_gene: TRBV5-1; j_gene: TRBJ2-3; abundance: once; d_gene: NA; CDR3aa: CASSLAPPGRPDTQYF; CDR3nt: TGCGCCAGCAGCTTGGCGCCCCCAGGGCGTCCAGATACGCAGTATTTT
len: 17; v_gene: TRBV28; j_gene: TRBJ1-1; abundance: NA; d_gene: NA; CDR3aa: CASSLLTGQLANTEAFF; CDR3nt: TGTGCCAGCAGTTTACTGACAGGACAACTCGCGAACACTGAAGCTTTCTTT
len: 13; v_gene: TRBV18; j_gene: TRBJ2-7; abundance: NA; d_gene: NA; CDR3aa: CASSPTRGNEQYF; CDR3nt: TGTGCCAGCTCACCGACCCGGGGGAACGAGCAGTACTTC
len: 15; v_gene: TRBV5-6; j_gene: TRBJ2-1; abundance: NA; d_gene: TRBD2; CDR3aa: CASSLVVAGGDEQFF; CDR3nt: TGTGCCAGCAGCTTGGTGGTAGCGGGGGGCGATGAGCAGTTCTTC
len: 13; v_gene: TRBV5-1; j_gene: TRBJ2-4; abundance: NA; d_gene: NA; CDR3aa: CASSLAGSDIQYF; CDR3nt: TGCGCCAGCAGCTTGGCCGGATCGGACATTCAGTACTTC
len: 11; v_gene: TRBV12-3/TRBV12-4; j_gene: TRBJ2-2; abundance: NA; d_gene: NA; CDR3aa: CASSFTGELFF; CDR3nt: TGTGCCAGCAGTTTTACCGGGGAGCTGTTTTTT
len: 12; v_gene: TRBV5-5; j_gene: TRBJ2-3; abundance: few; d_gene: NA; CDR3aa: CASSLATDTQYF; CDR3nt: TGTGCCAGCAGCTTAGCCACAGATACGCAGTATTTT
len: 15; v_gene: TRBV24-1; j_gene: TRBJ2-5; abundance: NA; d_gene: NA; CDR3aa: CATSDGRTYQETQYF; CDR3nt: TGTGCCACCAGTGATGGGAGGACGTACCAAGAGACCCAGTACTTC
len: 14; v_gene: TRBV7-6; j_gene: TRBJ2-7; abundance: NA; d_gene: NA; CDR3aa: CASSLEAALVEQYF; CDR3nt: TGTGCCAGCAGCTTAGAAGCGGCCCTCGTGGAGCAGTACTTC
len: 13; v_gene: TRBV7-2; j_gene: TRBJ2-1; abundance: NA; d_gene: NA; CDR3aa: CASSNQARYEQFF; CDR3nt: TGTGCCAGCAGCAACCAAGCGAGGTATGAGCAGTTCTTC
len: 13; v_gene: TRBV5-1; j_gene: TRBJ1-3; abundance: few; d_gene: NA; CDR3aa: CASRSNSGNTIYF; CDR3nt: TGCGCCAGCAGGAGTAACAGCGGAAACACCATATATTTT
len: 18; v_gene: TRBV30; j_gene: TRBJ2-1; abundance: NA; d_gene: NA; CDR3aa: CAWRGGLALPLGYNEQFF; CDR3nt: TGTGCCTGGAGAGGTGGGCTAGCGCTCCCCTTGGGGTACAATGAGCAGTTCTTC
len: 15; v_gene: TRBV7-9; j_gene: TRBJ2-6; abundance: NA; d_gene: TRBD1; CDR3aa: CASPGQDSGANVLTF; CDR3nt: TGTGCCAGTCCGGGACAGGACTCTGGGGCCAACGTCCTGACTTTC
len: 14; v_gene: TRBV3-1/TRBV3-2; j_gene: TRBJ1-4; abundance: few; d_gene: NA; CDR3aa: CASSQVGWDEKLFF; CDR3nt: TGTGCCAGCAGCCAAGTAGGATGGGATGAAAAACTGTTTTTT
len: 14; v_gene: TRBV27; j_gene: TRBJ2-7; abundance: NA; d_gene: TRBD1; CDR3aa: CASKRGPHSYEQYF; CDR3nt: TGTGCCAGCAAAAGGGGGCCTCACTCCTACGAGCAGTACTTC
len: 15; v_gene: TRBV10-1; j_gene: TRBJ2-7; abundance: few; d_gene: TRBD2; CDR3aa: CASSDGGRASHEQYF; CDR3nt: TGCGCCAGCAGTGACGGCGGGAGGGCCTCCCACGAGCAGTACTTC
len: 16; v_gene: TRBV10-2; j_gene: TRBJ2-7; abundance: NA; d_gene: NA; CDR3aa: CASSGDSRTPSYEQYF; CDR3nt: TGCGCCAGCAGTGGGGACTCCCGTACCCCATCCTACGAGCAGTACTTC
len: 16; v_gene: TRBV18; j_gene: TRBJ2-2; abundance: NA; d_gene: NA; CDR3aa: CASSPPAGWNTGELFF; CDR3nt: TGTGCCAGCTCACCACCGGCCGGATGGAACACCGGGGAGCTGTTTTTT
len: 14; v_gene: TRBV18; j_gene: TRBJ1-1; abundance: NA; d_gene: TRBD1; CDR3aa: CASSLGTGNTEAFF; CDR3nt: TGTGCCAGCTCACTTGGGACAGGCAACACTGAAGCTTTCTTT
len: 15; v_gene: TRBV2; j_gene: TRBJ1-5; abundance: NA; d_gene: NA; CDR3aa: CASSGERGTNQPQHF; CDR3nt: TGTGCCAGCAGTGGGGAGCGGGGGACGAATCAGCCCCAGCATTTT
len: 16; v_gene: TRBV11-2; j_gene: TRBJ2-7; abundance: NA; d_gene: NA; CDR3aa: CASSPELGEPSYEQYF; CDR3nt: TGTGCCAGCAGCCCCGAACTGGGGGAGCCCTCCTACGAGCAGTACTTC
len: 14; v_gene: TRBV9; j_gene: TRBJ2-3; abundance: NA; d_gene: TRBD2; CDR3aa: CASSVVAGTDTQYF; CDR3nt: TGTGCCAGCAGCGTAGTAGCGGGGACAGATACGCAGTATTTT
len: 16; v_gene: TRBV30; j_gene: TRBJ1-3; abundance: NA; d_gene: NA; CDR3aa: CAWTSPYGYSGNTIYF; CDR3nt: TGTGCCTGGACAAGTCCCTACGGATACTCTGGAAACACCATATATTTT
len: 18; v_gene: TRBV5-1; j_gene: TRBJ1-4; abundance: NA; d_gene: TRBD1; CDR3aa: CASSPRQGGVATNEKLFF; CDR3nt: TGCGCCAGCAGCCCCAGACAGGGAGGGGTTGCAACTAATGAAAAACTGTTTTTT